These 16 T cell receptor beta chains were sequenced from one sample in a study of control samples from healthy donors and cancer patients. Clones were read by immunoSEQ multiplex PCR, and TCRdb kept only the in-frame ones, dropping some. The data hold some 200,000 clones, with just under 95% observed a single time. The sample consisted of blood. All receptors derive from a man aged 45-60 years in good health.

The chain joins TRBV4-1 to TRBJ2-1; D is perhaps TRBD2 (7 bases). The germline V gene encodes CDR1 MGHRA and CDR2 YSYEKL. The CDR3 extends over 16 amino acids. Trimming stripped 1 base from V and 8 bases from J, with 18 bases between. CDR3 in amino acids: CASSQAVRGALDEQFF. In DNA form, the CDR3 reads TGCGCCAGCAGCCAAGCGGTACGGGGGGCTTTGGATGAGCAGTTCTTC.

The CDR3, as DNA: TGTGCCAGCAGTTTGGACAGGGAGGACTATGGCTACACCTTC. It encodes CASSLDREDYGYTF. This chain joins TRBV28 and TRBJ1-2, with TRBD1 identical over 8 bases. CDR3 size: 14 residues. Germline V CDR1 and CDR2: MDHEN, SYDVKM. The V gene end was trimmed by 3 bases and the J gene end by 3 bases; junction bases not matched to a gene: 3.

The chain employs TRBV19 and TRBJ1-4; D remains unclear. There are 15 residues in the CDR3. The V end was cut by 8 bases, the J end by 1 base, with 14 bases between. Germline V lookup: CDR1 LNHDA, CDR2 SQIVND (reference sequence). This CDR3 is CASGRASLTNEKLFF. DNA for the CDR3: TGTGCCAGTGGCCGCGCAAGCTTAACTAATGAAAAACTGTTTTTT.

The CDR3 spells CASSPLSNYGYTF. As DNA, the CDR3 is TGCGCCAGCAGCCCTCTCTCTAACTATGGCTACACCTTC. The chain uses TRBV5-1 and TRBJ1-2, with D unresolved. Per germline, CDR1 SGHRS and CDR2 YFSETQ. Trimming removed 4 bases from V and 0 bases from J, with 7 bases in between. The CDR3 is 13 amino acids.

The CDR3 coding sequence is TGTGCCAGCAGTTACTCGTTCAGGGGGAAGACCCAGTACTTC. This codes for CASSYSFRGKTQYF. The V gene is TRBV6-2 or TRBV6-3, the J gene TRBJ2-5; the match to TRBD1 covers 7 bases. Germline V gene sequence: CDR1 MNHEY, CDR2 SVGEGT. The CDR3 covers 14 residues. J lost 6 bases, V lost 0 bases, and 4 bases had no gene match.

A single count supports this clone. The CDR3 coding sequence is TGTGCCACCAGTGATCCCACCCAGGGCACAGATACGCAGTATTTT. Translated, it gives CATSDPTQGTDTQYF. The rearrangement uses TRBV24-1 and TRBJ2-3; D not certain. CDR1 and CDR2 from the germline V gene are KGHDR and SFDVKD. The CDR3 spans 15 residues. V lost 3 bases to trimming and J lost 1 base, with 10 bases between them.

Remarks on this clone: This sample includes further DNA sequences coding for the same CDR3. The rearrangement links TRBV7-2 to TRBJ2-5, with D possibly TRBD2 on 7 matching bases. The CDR3 covers 15 residues. Germline V gene sequence: CDR1 SGHTA, CDR2 FQGNSA. Trimming left V 2 bases short and J 5 bases short, with 15 bases between. This CDR3 reads CASSLLSGGGETQYF. Here the CDR3 DNA reads TGTGCCAGCAGCTTATTATCGGGGGGCGGGGAGACCCAGTACTTC. The full variable domain, in which reference TRBV7-2 and TRBJ2-5 provide the parts outside the CDR3, is GAGVSQSPSNKVTEKGKDVELRCDPISGHTALYWYRQSLGQGLEFLIYFQGNSAPDKSGLPSDRFSAERTGGSVSTLTIQRTQQEDSAVYLCASSLLSGGGETQYFGPGTRLLVL.

This clone showed up just once. The V call is TRBV6-5, the J call TRBJ1-2, with a tentative D call TRBD1 (6 bases). Germline V gives CDR1 MNHEY, CDR2 SVGAGI. The CDR3 spans 15 residues. V was cut by 6 bases and J by 3 bases, with 17 bases left in between. CDR3 protein: CASSPILQGHYGYTF. The CDR3 DNA is TGTGCCAGCAGCCCCATATTACAGGGACACTATGGCTACACCTTC.

V gene TRBV6-5 combines with J gene TRBJ2-1; no reliable D call. V lost 0 bases and J lost 9, with 12 bases in between. The germline V gene encodes CDR1 MNHEY and CDR2 SVGAGI. The CDR3 runs 14 residues. CDR3 amino acids: CASSYSGSRSEQFF. CDR3 DNA: TGTGCCAGCAGTTACTCGGGTTCACGAAGTGAGCAGTTCTTC.

The J gene is TRBJ1-2, the V gene TRBV6-5; D remains ambiguous. This CDR3 spans 15 amino acids. V was pared by 0 bases and J by 5 bases, with 13 bases between. Germline V gene sequence: CDR1 MNHEY, CDR2 SVGAGI. This CDR3 reads CASSYSTVTSYGYTF. CDR3 coding DNA: TGTGCCAGCAGTTACTCGACTGTCACAAGTTATGGCTACACCTTC.

This CDR3 reads CASSYGLQVTDTQYF. The CDR3, as DNA: TGTGCCAGCAGTTATGGGCTTCAGGTCACAGATACGCAGTATTTT. This chain links TRBV6-5 with TRBJ2-3; D is undetermined. The V end was cut by 3 bases, the J end by 2 bases, with 12 bases between. The CDR3 length is 15 residues. Germline V CDR1 and CDR2: MNHEY, SVGAGI.

This chain joins TRBV7-2 and TRBJ1-5; D gene unclear. Trimming pared 7 bases from V and 6 bases from J, leaving 10 bases between. Looked up from germline, CDR1 is SGHTA and CDR2 is FQGNSA. The CDR3 totals 12 residues. The CDR3 DNA is TGTGCCAGCACCTCCCGAGGTCAGCCCCAGCATTTT. As protein: CASTSRGQPQHF.

A note on this clone: One junction end disagrees with the germline gene, perhaps due to a read error. The J gene is TRBJ2-5, the V gene TRBV3-1 (or the pseudogene TRBV3-2), with a weak D call TRBD1 (5 bases). Per the germline V gene, CDR1 is LGHDT and CDR2 is YNNKEL (reference sequence). The CDR3 is 14 amino acids. The CDR3 is CASSRRQPQETKYF. The CDR3 DNA reads TGTGCCAGCAGCCGCCGACAGCCCCAAGAGACCAAGTACTTC.

The V gene is TRBV2, the J gene TRBJ2-5; 8 bases are a match to TRBD2. The CDR3 totals 15 residues. Germline values: CDR1 SNHLY, CDR2 FYNNEI. Trimming cost V 2 bases and J 5 bases; bases outside gene matches: 7. CDR3 coding DNA: TGTGCCAGCAGTGAACCTCCGGGACTAGGGGAGACCCAGTACTTC. Its translation is CASSEPPGLGETQYF.

This clone appeared a single time. V is TRBV2 and J is TRBJ1-4; no clear D. The CDR3 runs to 14 residues. From germline, CDR1 is SNHLY and CDR2 FYNNEI. The germline V and J ends were trimmed by 2 bases and 7 bases, with 11 bases remaining between them. CDR3 DNA sequence: TGTGCCAGCAGTGAATCGGCAGGTGTTGAAAAACTGTTTTTT. This codes for CASSESAGVEKLFF.

This chain links TRBV2 with TRBJ1-6, with a weak D call TRBD1 (5 bases). Trimming removed 0 bases from V and 11 bases from J, with 11 bases in between. The length of the CDR3 is 14 residues. Germline values: CDR1 SNHLY, CDR2 FYNNEI. The CDR3 spells CASSEAPLGAPLHF. The CDR3, as DNA: TGTGCCAGCAGTGAAGCCCCCCTAGGGGCACCCCTCCACTTT.